Sequencing of this T cell receptor (beta chain) was carried out in a study of regulatory T cells in long-lasting Graves disease. Study-level findings and limits: Patients with persistent disease shared 2,900 or so public clonotypes, outpacing the approximately 920 shared by new patients.

This clonotype was seen more than once but under ten times. Antigen specificity is unknown. In building TCR beta libraries, iRepertoire HTBI primers were used together with Arm-PCR of CDR3 regions. TCRdb reprocessed the multiplex PCR reads with MiXCR, giving one entry per CDR3 protein. The sample consists of just over 600,000 distinct CDR3 sequences, roughly 16% of them appearing once. The germline V gene has CDR1 LNHDA and CDR2 SQIVND (reference sequence). The CDR3 length is 19 residues. The ends were cut back, 3 bases at V and 1 base at J, with 21 bases in the middle. As for time point: newly diagnosed GD, antithyroid drugs for less than 3 months. PBMC-extracted RNA yielded the TCR library. The data were also submitted as part of a second study, on T cells in Graves' hyperthyroidism and ophthalmopathy. This second study notes: Used for diagnoses were clinical symptoms, serum thyroxine and TRAb, thyroid ultrasound and orbital computed tomography. A model of 13 V-J pairs discriminated ophthalmopathy from stable hyperthyroidism.

This specimen was peripheral blood mononuclear cells (PBMCs), taken at new diagnosis, from a patient treated with antithyroid drugs. This sequence originates from a woman aged 25 to 45 with Graves disease. The V gene is TRBV19, the J gene TRBJ2-2, with D possibly called TRBD1 or TRBD2 (5 bases each). CDR3 sequence: CASSIGIFGDGQNTGELFF. CDR3 coding DNA: TGTGCCAGTAGTATTGGGATTTTTGGGGACGGACAGAACACCGGGGAGCTGTTTTTT.